This T cell receptor beta chain was identified during a study of spatial heterogeneity in lung cancer. Study observations and caveats: For expanded intratumoral alpha and beta TCRs, counts tracked tumor mutation counts.

Germline CDR1 and CDR2: MNHNY and SVGAGI (reference sequence). V lost 6 bases and J 4 bases, leaving 11 bases between the germline ends. The CDR3 is 13 residues long. A single record per CDR3 protein comes from TCRdb applying MiXCR to the 5' RACE reads. The sample records about 9,400 distinct CDR3 sequences, 5.5% to 7% being singletons. Concerning this clonotype itself: Its specificity is not known. With the library built for alpha chains, this beta chain is off target and its frequency is not meaningful.

The time point was: sample taken at primary tumor resection. Sample: lung tumor tissue, taken at surgery. The clonotype was recovered from a male donor with early-stage non-small cell lung cancer. The chain combines TRBV6-6 with TRBJ2-3; tentative D call: TRBD1 (5 bases). CDR3 in DNA: TGTGCCAGCAGACAGGACGGCGCAGATACGCAGTATTTT. This codes for CASRQDGADTQYF.